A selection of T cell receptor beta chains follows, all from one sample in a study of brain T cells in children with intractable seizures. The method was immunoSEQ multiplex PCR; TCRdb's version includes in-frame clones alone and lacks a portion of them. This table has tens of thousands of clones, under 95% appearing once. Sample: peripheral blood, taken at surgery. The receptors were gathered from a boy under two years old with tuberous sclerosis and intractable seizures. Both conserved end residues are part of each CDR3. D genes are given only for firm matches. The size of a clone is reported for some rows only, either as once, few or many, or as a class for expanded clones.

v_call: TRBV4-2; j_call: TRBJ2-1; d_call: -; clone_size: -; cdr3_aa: CASSQEPGLANEQFF; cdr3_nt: TGTGCCAGCAGCCAAGAGCCGGGTTTGGCCAATGAGCAGTTCTTC
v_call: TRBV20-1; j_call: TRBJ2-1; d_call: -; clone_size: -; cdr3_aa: CSARLVQQFF; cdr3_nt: TGCAGTGCAAGACTAGTCCAGCAGTTCTTC
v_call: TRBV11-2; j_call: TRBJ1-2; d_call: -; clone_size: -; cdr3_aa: CASSLGYGANYGYTF; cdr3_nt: TGTGCCAGCAGCTTAGGGTACGGGGCGAACTATGGCTACACCTTC
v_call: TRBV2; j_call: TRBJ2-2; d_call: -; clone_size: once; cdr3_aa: CASSDPDWHTGELFF; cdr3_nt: TGTGCCAGCAGTGATCCGGACTGGCACACCGGGGAGCTGTTTTTT
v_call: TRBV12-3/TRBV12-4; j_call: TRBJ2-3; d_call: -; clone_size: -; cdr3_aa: CASSTGSTDTQYF; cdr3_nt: TGTGCCAGCAGTACTGGGAGCACAGATACGCAGTATTTT
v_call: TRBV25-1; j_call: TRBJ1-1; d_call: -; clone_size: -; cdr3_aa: CASSPQWGSTEAFF; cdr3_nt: TGTGCCAGCAGCCCCCAGTGGGGGAGCACTGAAGCTTTCTTT
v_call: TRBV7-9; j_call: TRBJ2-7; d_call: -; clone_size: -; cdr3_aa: CASSPPRGREEQYF; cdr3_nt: TGTGCCAGCAGTCCCCCCAGGGGTAGAGAAGAGCAGTACTTC
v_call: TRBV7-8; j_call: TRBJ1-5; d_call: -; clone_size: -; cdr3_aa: CASSLQRDRRNQPQHF; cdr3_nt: TGTGCCAGCAGCTTACAACGCGACAGGAGAAATCAGCCCCAGCATTTT
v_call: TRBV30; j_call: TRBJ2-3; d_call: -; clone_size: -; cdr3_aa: CAWGRGADTQYF; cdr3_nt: TGTGCCTGGGGTAGGGGGGCAGATACGCAGTATTTT
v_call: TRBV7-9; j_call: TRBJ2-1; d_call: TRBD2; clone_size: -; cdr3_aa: CASSPDGLAGWYNEQFF; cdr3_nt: TGTGCCAGCAGCCCCGACGGACTAGCGGGGTGGTACAATGAGCAGTTCTTC